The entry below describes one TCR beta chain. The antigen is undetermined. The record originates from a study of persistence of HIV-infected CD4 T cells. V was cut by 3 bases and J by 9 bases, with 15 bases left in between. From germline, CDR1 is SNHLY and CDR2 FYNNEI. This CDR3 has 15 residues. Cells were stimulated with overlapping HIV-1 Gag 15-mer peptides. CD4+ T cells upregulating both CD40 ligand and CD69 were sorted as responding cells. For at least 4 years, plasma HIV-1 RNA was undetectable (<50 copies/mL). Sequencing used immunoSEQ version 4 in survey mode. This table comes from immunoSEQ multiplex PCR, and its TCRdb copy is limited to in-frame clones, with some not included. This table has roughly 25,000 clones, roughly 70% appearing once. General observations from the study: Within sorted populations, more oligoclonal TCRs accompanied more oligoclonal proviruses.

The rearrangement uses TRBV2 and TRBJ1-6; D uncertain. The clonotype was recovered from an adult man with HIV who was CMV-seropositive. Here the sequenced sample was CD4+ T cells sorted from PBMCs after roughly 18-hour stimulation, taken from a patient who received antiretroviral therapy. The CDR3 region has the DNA TGTGCCAGCAGTGATGACCTGGGCGGCGGTTCACCCCTCCACTTT. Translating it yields CASSDDLGGGSPLHF. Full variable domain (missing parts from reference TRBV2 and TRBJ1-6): EPEVTQTPSHQVTQMGQEVILRCVPISNHLYFYWYRQILGQKVEFLVSFYNNEISEKSEIFDDQFSVERPDGSNFTLKIRSTKLEDSAMYFCASSDDLGGGSPLHFGNGTRLTVT.